This T cell receptor (beta chain) was profiled in a study of blood T cells in healthy people across ages. Study results and limitations: TCR beta diversity correlated strongly with naive T cell percentage. Fewer expanded clones and more diversity marked long-lived versus aged donors.

Trimming pared 5 bases from V and 3 bases from J, leaving 8 bases between. The CDR3 length is 14 residues. The germline CDR1 and CDR2 sequences are MNHEY and SMNVEV (reference sequence). About this clonotype itself: The antigen is undetermined.

Primed by a sample-barcoded 5' primer and a J-beta primer mix, a second PCR proceeded for 7 to 11 cycles. The template-switch adaptor, which had 12 random nucleotides, put a tag on each cDNA molecule. Sequencing yielded, for each sample, at least 3 million paired-end reads carrying CDR3. TCRdb re-derived calls from the 5' RACE reads in MiXCR, one entry per CDR3 protein. The sample holds over 1,500,000 distinct CDR3 sequences; about 39% are singletons and the top ten take about 21%. Material: blood. The TCR comes from a human donor in good health. V gene TRBV27 combines with J gene TRBJ1-6, with D tentatively TRBD1 (5 bases). The CDR3, as DNA: TGTGCCAGCAGTGAAGGGGTCTATAATTCACCCCTCCACTTT. Translation: CASSEGVYNSPLHF.